This TCR beta chain was captured by sequencing in a study of T cell responses to AZD1222 COVID-19 vaccine. Findings and limits, study-wide: Regions 160-218 and 743-854 held dominance among vaccine-associated CD4 TCRs, which spanned spike. A reported finding is that nearly half of spike-specific TCRs target unmutated variant regions. Clonal diversity was possibly underestimated, and the donors were mostly white British, with more females. Spike-specific TCR breadth and depth grew following two AZD1222 doses.

This table comes from immunoSEQ multiplex PCR, and its TCRdb copy is limited to in-frame clones, with some not included. In the table there are roughly 120,000 clones, about 90% of which are singletons. Concerning this clone itself: What it binds is not known.

V was trimmed by 2 bases and J by 8 bases, leaving 8 bases between them. CDR3 length: 12 amino acids. Per the germline V gene, CDR1 is SGHRS and CDR2 is YFSETQ. V is TRBV5-1 and J is TRBJ2-1; D is ambiguous. Sample: peripheral blood, taken on day 0 of AZD1222 vaccination. The clonotype originates from an adult in good health. The CDR3 loop is CASSFAVDEQFF. CDR3 DNA: TGCGCCAGCAGCTTCGCGGTCGATGAGCAGTTCTTC.